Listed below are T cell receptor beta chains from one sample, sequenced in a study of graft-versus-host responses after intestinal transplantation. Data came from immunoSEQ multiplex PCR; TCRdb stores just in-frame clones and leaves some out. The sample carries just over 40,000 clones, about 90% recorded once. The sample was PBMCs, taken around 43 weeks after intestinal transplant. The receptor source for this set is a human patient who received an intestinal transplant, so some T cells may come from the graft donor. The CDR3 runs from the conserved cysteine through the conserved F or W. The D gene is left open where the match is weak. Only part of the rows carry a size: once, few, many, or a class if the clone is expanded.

CDR3nt: TGTGCCGTGACTCCTCTTCGCTCTGGGGCCAACGTCCTGACTTTC; CDR3aa: CAVTPLRSGANVLTF; abundance: .; j_gene: TRBJ2-6; d_gene: .; v_gene: TRBV6-1
CDR3nt: TGTGCCAGCAGCTTGGTGGGAGAGAGGGGCAATGAGCAGTTCTTC; CDR3aa: CASSLVGERGNEQFF; abundance: .; j_gene: TRBJ2-1; d_gene: .; v_gene: TRBV5-4
CDR3nt: TGTGCCAGTAGTACAAGGGGGGACAGGGCTCGCTCCTACAATGAGCAGTTCTTC; CDR3aa: CASSTRGDRARSYNEQFF; abundance: .; j_gene: TRBJ2-1; d_gene: TRBD1; v_gene: TRBV19
CDR3nt: TGTGCCAGCACCGGAGGGGGACGGCCCTATGGCTACACCTTC; CDR3aa: CASTGGGRPYGYTF; abundance: .; j_gene: TRBJ1-2; d_gene: .; v_gene: TRBV5-5
CDR3nt: TGTGCCAGCAGTCTCACCGCAGGTTTTTACGAGCAGTACTTC; CDR3aa: CASSLTAGFYEQYF; abundance: .; j_gene: TRBJ2-7; d_gene: .; v_gene: TRBV27
CDR3nt: TGTGCCAGCAGCCCTGGACTAGCGCCCTACAATGAGCAGTTCTTC; CDR3aa: CASSPGLAPYNEQFF; abundance: .; j_gene: TRBJ2-1; d_gene: TRBD2; v_gene: TRBV27
CDR3nt: TGTGCCAGCAGTGTAGCGGGACTAGCGTCGTCCGGGCAGTACTTC; CDR3aa: CASSVAGLASSGQYF; abundance: .; j_gene: TRBJ2-7; d_gene: TRBD2; v_gene: TRBV2
CDR3nt: TGTGCCAGCACTAGGAGCGGGGGGGCACAGGAGACCCAGTACTTC; CDR3aa: CASTRSGGAQETQYF; abundance: .; j_gene: TRBJ2-5; d_gene: TRBD2; v_gene: TRBV6-5
CDR3nt: TGTGCCAGCAGTTATGATGGTCGTAGCTCCTACGAGCAGTACTTC; CDR3aa: CASSYDGRSSYEQYF; abundance: .; j_gene: TRBJ2-7; d_gene: .; v_gene: TRBV6-5
CDR3nt: TGTGCCAGCTCACCAAGGGGGGAAGGAAACTATGGCTACACCTTC; CDR3aa: CASSPRGEGNYGYTF; abundance: once; j_gene: TRBJ1-2; d_gene: .; v_gene: TRBV18
CDR3nt: TGTGCCAGCAGTCATCGGGGGGGGGAAACTGAAGCTTTCTTT; CDR3aa: CASSHRGGETEAFF; abundance: .; j_gene: TRBJ1-1; d_gene: .; v_gene: TRBV6-5
CDR3nt: TGTGCCAGCTCACTCGGGAGCGGCACAGATACGCAGTATTTT; CDR3aa: CASSLGSGTDTQYF; abundance: .; j_gene: TRBJ2-3; d_gene: .; v_gene: TRBV18
CDR3nt: TGTGCCAGCACCCTACAGGGGGCTAATGAAAAACTGTTTTTT; CDR3aa: CASTLQGANEKLFF; abundance: .; j_gene: TRBJ1-4; d_gene: TRBD1; v_gene: TRBV6-1
CDR3nt: TGTGCCAGCAGCTTGCTAAGCGGGACAGCACAAGAGACCCAGTACTTC; CDR3aa: CASSLLSGTAQETQYF; abundance: .; j_gene: TRBJ2-5; d_gene: .; v_gene: TRBV5-4